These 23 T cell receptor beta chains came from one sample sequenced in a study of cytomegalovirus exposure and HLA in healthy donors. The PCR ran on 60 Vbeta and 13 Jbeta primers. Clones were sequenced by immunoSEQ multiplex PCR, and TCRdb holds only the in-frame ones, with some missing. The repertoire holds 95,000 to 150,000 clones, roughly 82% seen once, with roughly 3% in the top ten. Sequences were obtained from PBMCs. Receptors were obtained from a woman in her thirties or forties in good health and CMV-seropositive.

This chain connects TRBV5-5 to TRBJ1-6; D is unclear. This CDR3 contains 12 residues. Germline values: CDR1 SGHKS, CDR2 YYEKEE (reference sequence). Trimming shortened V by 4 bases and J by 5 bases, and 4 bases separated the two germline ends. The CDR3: CASSLNNSPLHF. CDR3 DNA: TGTGCCAGCAGCCTAAATAATTCACCCCTCCACTTT.

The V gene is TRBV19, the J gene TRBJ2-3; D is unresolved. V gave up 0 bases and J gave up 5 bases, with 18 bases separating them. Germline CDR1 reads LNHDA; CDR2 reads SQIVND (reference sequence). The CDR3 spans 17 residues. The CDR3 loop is CASSIDLRPRLGDTQYF. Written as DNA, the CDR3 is TGTGCCAGTAGTATAGATCTAAGGCCTCGGCTAGGAGATACGCAGTATTTT.

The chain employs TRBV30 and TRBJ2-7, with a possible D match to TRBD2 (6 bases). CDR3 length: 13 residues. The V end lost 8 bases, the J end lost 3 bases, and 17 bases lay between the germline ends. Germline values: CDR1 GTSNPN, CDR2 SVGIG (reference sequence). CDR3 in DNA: TGTGCCGGCGGGACGGGGCTTTTCTACGAGCAGTACTTC. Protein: CAGGTGLFYEQYF.

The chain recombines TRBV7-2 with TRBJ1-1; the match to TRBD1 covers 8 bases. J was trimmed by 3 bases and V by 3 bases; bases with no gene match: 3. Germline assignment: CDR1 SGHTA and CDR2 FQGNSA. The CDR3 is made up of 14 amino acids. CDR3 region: CASSFGQGDTEAFF. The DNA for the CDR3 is TGTGCCAGCAGCTTCGGACAGGGTGACACTGAAGCTTTCTTT. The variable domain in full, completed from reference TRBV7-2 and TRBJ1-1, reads GAGVSQSPSNKVTEKGKDVELRCDPISGHTALYWYRQSLGQGLEFLIYFQGNSAPDKSGLPSDRFSAERTGGSVSTLTIQRTQQEDSAVYLCASSFGQGDTEAFFGQGTRLTVV.

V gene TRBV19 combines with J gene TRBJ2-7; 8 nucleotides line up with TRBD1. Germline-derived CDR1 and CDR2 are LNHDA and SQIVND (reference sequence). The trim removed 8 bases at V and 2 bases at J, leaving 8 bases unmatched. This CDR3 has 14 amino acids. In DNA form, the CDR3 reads TGTGCCAGTTCCGGACAGGGAAAGGCCTACGAGCAGTACTTC. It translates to CASSGQGKAYEQYF. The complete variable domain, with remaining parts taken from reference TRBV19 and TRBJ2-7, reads DGGITQSPKYLFRKEGQNVTLSCEQNLNHDAMYWYRQDPGQGLRLIYYSQIVNDFQKGDIAEGYSVSREKKESFPLTVTSAQKNPTAFYLCASSGQGKAYEQYFGPGTRLTVT.

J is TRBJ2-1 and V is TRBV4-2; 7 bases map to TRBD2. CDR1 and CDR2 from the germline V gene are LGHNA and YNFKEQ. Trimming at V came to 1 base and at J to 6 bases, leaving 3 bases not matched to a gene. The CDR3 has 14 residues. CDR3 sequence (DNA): TGTGCCAGCAGCCAAGGGGAGCGGGGCAATGAGCAGTTCTTC. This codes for CASSQGERGNEQFF.

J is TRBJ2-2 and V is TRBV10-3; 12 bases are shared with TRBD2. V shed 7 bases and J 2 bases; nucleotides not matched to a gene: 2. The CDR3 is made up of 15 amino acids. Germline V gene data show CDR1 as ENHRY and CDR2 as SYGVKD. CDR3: CAITSGGDNTGELFF. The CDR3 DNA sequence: TGTGCCATCACTAGCGGGGGGGATAACACCGGGGAGCTGTTTTTT.

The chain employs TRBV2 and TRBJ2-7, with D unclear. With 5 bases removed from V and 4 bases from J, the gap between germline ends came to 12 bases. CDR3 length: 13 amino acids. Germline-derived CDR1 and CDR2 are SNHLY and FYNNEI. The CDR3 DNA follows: TGTGCCAGCAGTCCACCGACATCATACGAGCAGTACTTC. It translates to CASSPPTSYEQYF.

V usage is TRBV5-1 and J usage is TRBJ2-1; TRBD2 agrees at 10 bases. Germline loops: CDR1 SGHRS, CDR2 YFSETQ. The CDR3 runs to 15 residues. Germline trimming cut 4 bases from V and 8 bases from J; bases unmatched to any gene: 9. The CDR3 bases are TGCGCCAGCAGCGAGCGGGAGGGCTCTAATGATGAGCAGTTCTTC. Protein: CASSEREGSNDEQFF.

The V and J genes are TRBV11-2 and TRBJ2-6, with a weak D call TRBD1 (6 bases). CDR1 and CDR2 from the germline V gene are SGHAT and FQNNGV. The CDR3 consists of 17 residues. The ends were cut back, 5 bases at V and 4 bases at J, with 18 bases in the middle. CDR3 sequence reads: CASSATGRGEGANVLTF. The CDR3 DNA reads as TGTGCCAGCAGCGCGACAGGAAGAGGAGAGGGGGCCAACGTCCTGACTTTC.

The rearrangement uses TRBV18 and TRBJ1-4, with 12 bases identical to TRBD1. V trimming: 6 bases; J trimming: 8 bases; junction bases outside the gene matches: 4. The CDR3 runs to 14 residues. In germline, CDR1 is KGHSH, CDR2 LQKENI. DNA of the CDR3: TGTGCCAGCTCGGGACAGGGGGCGTCGGAAAAACTGTTTTTT. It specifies CASSGQGASEKLFF. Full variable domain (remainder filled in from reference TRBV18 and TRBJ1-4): NAGVMQNPRHLVRRRGQEARLRCSPMKGHSHVYWYRQLPEEGLKFMVYLQKENIIDESGMPKERFSAEFPKEGPSILRIQQVVRGDSAAYFCASSGQGASEKLFFGSGTQLSVL.

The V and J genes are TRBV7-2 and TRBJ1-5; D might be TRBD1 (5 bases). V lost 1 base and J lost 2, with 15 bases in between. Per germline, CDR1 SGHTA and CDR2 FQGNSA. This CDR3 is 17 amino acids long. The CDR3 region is CASSLEGRVWGNQPQHF. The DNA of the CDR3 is TGTGCCAGCAGCTTAGAAGGCAGGGTTTGGGGCAATCAGCCCCAGCATTTT.

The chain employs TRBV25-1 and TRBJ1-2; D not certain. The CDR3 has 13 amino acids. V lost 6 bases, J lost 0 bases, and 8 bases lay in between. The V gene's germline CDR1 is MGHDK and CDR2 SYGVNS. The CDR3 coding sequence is TGTGCCAGCAGCCCACATACTAACTATGGCTACACCTTC. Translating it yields CASSPHTNYGYTF.

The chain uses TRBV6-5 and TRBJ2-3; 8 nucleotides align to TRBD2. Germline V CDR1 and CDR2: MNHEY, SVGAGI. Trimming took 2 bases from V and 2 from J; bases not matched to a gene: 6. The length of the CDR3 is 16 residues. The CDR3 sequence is CASSYTPGGFTDTQYF. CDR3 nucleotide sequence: TGTGCCAGCAGTTACACCCCGGGGGGGTTCACAGATACGCAGTATTTT.

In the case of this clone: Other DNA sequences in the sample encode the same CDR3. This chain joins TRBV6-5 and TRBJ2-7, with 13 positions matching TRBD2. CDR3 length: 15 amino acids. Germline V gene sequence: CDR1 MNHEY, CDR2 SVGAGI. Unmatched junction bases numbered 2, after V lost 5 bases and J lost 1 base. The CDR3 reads CASSRTSGSSYEQYF. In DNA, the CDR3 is TGTGCCAGCAGTCGGACTAGCGGGAGTTCCTACGAGCAGTACTTC.

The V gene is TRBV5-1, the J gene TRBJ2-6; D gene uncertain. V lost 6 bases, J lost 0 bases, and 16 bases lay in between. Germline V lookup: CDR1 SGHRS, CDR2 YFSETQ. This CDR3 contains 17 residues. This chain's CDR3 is CASTLGSGFSGANVLTF. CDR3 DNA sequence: TGCGCCAGCACCCTGGGTTCAGGTTTCTCTGGGGCCAACGTCCTGACTTTC.

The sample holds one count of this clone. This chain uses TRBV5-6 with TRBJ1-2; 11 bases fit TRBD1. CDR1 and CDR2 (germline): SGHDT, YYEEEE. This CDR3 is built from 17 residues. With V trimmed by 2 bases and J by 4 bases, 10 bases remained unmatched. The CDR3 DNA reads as TGTGCCAGCAGCTTAGGGCTGGGACAGGGGGAGAGCTATGGCTACACCTTC. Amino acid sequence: CASSLGLGQGESYGYTF.

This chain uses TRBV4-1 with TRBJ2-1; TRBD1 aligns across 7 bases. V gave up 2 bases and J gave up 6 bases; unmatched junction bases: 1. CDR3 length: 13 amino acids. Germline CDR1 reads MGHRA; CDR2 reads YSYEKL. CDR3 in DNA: TGCGCCAGCAGCCAAAGGGACAGCAATGAGCAGTTCTTC. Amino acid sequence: CASSQRDSNEQFF.

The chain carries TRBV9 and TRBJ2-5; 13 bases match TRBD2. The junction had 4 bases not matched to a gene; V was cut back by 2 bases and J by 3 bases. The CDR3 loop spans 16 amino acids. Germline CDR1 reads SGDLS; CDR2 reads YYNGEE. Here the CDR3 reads CASSVGLAGTEETQYF. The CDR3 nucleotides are TGTGCCAGCAGCGTGGGACTAGCGGGAACTGAAGAGACCCAGTACTTC. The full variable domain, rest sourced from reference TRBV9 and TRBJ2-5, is DSGVTQTPKHLITATGQRVTLRCSPRSGDLSVYWYQQSLDQGLQFLIQYYNGEERAKGNILERFSAQQFPDLHSELNLSSLELGDSALYFCASSVGLAGTEETQYFGPGTRLLVL.

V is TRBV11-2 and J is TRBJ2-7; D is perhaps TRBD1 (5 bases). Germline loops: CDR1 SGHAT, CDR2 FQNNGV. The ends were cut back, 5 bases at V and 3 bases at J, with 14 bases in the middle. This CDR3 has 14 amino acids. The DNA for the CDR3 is TGTGCCAGCAGCAGATTGACACAGGTCTACGAGCAGTACTTC. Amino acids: CASSRLTQVYEQYF.

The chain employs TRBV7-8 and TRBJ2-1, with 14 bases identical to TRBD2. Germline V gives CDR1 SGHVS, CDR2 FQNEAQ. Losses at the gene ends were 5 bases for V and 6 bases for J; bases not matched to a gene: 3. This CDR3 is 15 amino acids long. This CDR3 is CASSQGTSGSNEQFF. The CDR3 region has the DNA TGTGCCAGCAGCCAGGGGACTAGCGGGAGCAATGAGCAGTTCTTC.

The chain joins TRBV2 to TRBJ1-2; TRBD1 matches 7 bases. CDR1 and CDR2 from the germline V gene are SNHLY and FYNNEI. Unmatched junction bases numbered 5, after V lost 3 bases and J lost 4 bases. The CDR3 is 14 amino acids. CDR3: CASSDHRGGYGYTF. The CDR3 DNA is TGTGCCAGCAGTGATCACAGGGGCGGCTATGGCTACACCTTC. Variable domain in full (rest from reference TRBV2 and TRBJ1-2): EPEVTQTPSHQVTQMGQEVILRCVPISNHLYFYWYRQILGQKVEFLVSFYNNEISEKSEIFDDQFSVERPDGSNFTLKIRSTKLEDSAMYFCASSDHRGGYGYTFGSGTRLTVV.

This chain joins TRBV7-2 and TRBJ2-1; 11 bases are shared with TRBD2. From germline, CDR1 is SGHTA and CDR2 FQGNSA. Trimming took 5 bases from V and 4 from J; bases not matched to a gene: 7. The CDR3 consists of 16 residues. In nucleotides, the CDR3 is TGTGCCAGCAGCCCCCTAGGGACTAGCGGTTACAATGAGCAGTTCTTC. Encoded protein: CASSPLGTSGYNEQFF.